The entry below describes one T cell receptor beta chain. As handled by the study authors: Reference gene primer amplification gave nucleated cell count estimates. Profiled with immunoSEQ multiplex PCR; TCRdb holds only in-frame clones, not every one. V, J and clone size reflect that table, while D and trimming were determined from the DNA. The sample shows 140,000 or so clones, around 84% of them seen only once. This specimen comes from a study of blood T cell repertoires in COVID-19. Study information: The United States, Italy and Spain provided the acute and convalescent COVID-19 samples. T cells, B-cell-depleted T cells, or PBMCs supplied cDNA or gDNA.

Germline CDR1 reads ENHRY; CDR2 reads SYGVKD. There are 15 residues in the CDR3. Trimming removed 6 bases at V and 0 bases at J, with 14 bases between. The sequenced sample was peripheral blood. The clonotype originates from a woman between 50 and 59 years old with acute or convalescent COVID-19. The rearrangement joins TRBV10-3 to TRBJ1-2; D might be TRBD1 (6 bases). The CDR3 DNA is TGTGCCATCAGGGCAGGACAGTTAGCTAACTATGGCTACACCTTC. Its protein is CAIRAGQLANYGYTF.